The entry below gives a single T cell receptor (beta chain) sequence along with its context. The data belong to a study of T-cell memory formation after mild COVID-19. TCRdb processed the 5' RACE reads anew with MiXCR; each CDR3 protein has one entry. The sample holds roughly 500,000 distinct CDR3 sequences, roughly 21% seen once. The CDR3 totals 14 residues. Trimming stripped 5 bases from V and 8 bases from J, with 18 bases between. Germline CDR1 SEHNR, CDR2 FQNEAQ (reference sequence). The sequence derives from an adult woman who had mild COVID-19 (a few samples of this study predate the infection). Cell type and time point are not known. The sample consisted of PBMCs or a T cell subset sorted from them (not recorded which). J is TRBJ1-2 and V is TRBV7-9; D is unclear. The CDR3 DNA is TGTGCCAGCAGCCGTCCTTTGGTGCTTTGGGGCTACACCTTC. Translation gives CASSRPLVLWGYTF.